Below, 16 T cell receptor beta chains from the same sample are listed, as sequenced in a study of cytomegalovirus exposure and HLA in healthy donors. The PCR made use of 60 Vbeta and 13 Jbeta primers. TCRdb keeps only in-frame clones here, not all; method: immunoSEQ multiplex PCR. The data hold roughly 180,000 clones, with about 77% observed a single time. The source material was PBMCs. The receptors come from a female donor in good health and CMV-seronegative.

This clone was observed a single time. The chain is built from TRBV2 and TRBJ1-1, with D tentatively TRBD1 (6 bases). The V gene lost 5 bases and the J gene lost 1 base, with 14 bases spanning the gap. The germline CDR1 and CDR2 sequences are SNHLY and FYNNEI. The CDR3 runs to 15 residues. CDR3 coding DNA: TGTGCCAGCAGTCCCACTGGACAGAAGAACACTGAAGCTTTCTTT. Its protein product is CASSPTGQKNTEAFF.

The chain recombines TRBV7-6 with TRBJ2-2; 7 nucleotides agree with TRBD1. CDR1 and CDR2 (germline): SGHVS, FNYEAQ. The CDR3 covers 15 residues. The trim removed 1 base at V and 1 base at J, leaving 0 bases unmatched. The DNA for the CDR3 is TGTGCCAGCAGCTTAGGGACAGGGAACACCGGGGAGCTGTTTTTT. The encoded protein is CASSLGTGNTGELFF.

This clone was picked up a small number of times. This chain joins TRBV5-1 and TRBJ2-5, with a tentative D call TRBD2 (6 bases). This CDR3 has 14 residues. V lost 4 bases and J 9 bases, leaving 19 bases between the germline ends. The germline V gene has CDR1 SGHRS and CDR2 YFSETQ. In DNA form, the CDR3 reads TGCGCCAGCAGCGAACCCAACAGCGGAGGGGCCCAGTACTTC. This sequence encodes CASSEPNSGGAQYF.

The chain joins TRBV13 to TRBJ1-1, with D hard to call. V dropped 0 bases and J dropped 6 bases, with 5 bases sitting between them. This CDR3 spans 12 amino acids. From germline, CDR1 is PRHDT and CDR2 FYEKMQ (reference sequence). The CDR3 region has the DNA TGTGCCAGCAGCTTAGGATCGTCTGAAGCTTTCTTT. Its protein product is CASSLGSSEAFF.

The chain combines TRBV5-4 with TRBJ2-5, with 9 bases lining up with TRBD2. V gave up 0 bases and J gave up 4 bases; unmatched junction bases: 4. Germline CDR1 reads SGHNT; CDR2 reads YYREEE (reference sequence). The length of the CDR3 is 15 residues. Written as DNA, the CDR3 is TGTGCCAGCAGCTTGGGCGGGGGGGCCGGAGAGACCCAGTACTTC. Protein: CASSLGGGAGETQYF. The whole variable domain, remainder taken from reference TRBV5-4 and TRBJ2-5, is ETGVTQSPTHLIKTRGQQVTLRCSSQSGHNTVSWYQQALGQGPQFIFQYYREEENGRGNFPPRFSGLQFPNYSSELNVNALELDDSALYLCASSLGGGAGETQYFGPGTRLLVL.

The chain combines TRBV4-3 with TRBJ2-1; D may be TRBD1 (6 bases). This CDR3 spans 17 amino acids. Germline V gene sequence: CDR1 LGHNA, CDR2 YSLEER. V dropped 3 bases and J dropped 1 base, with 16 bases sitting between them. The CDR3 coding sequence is TGCGCCAGCAGCCACACCTTCGTGGACAGATCCTACAATGAGCAGTTCTTC. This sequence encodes CASSHTFVDRSYNEQFF.

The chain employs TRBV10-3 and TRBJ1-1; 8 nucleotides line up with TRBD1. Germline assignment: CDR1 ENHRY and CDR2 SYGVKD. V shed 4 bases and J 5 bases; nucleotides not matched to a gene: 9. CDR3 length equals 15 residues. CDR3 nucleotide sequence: TGTGCCATCAGTGCGTCTCAGGGGGCGGGAACTGAAGCTTTCTTT. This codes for CAISASQGAGTEAFF.

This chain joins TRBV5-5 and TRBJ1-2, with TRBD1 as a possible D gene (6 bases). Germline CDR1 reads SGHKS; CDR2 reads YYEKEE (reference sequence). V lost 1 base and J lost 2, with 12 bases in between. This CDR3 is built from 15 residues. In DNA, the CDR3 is TGTGCCAGCAGCTTGACCCAAACAGGGAACTATGGCTACACCTTC. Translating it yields CASSLTQTGNYGYTF.

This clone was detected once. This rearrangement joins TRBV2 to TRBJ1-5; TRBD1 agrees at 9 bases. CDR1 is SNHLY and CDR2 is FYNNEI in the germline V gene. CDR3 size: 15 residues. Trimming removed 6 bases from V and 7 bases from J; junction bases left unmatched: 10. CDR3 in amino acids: CASSKGWTGEQPQHF. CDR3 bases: TGTGCCAGCAGCAAAGGTTGGACAGGGGAACAGCCCCAGCATTTT.

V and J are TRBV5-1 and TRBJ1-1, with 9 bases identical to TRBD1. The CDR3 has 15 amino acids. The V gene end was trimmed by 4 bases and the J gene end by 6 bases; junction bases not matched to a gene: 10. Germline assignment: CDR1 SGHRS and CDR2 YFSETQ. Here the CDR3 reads CASSNPGTGTPEAFF. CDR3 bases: TGCGCCAGCAGCAACCCCGGGACAGGGACCCCTGAAGCTTTCTTT.

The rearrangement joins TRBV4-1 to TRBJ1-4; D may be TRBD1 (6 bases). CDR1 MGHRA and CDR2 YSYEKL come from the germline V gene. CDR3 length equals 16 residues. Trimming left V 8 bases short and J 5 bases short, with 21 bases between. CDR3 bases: TGCGCCAGCGGCCTAGCGTACAGGGAACTGAATGAAAAACTGTTTTTT. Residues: CASGLAYRELNEKLFF.

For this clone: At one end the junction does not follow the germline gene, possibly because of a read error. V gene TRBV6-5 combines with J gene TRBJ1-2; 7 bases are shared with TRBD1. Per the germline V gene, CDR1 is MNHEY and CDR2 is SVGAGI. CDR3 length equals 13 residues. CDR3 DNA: TGTGCCAGCAGCCACGGGACAGCCTATAGCTACACCTTC. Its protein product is CASSHGTAYSYTF.

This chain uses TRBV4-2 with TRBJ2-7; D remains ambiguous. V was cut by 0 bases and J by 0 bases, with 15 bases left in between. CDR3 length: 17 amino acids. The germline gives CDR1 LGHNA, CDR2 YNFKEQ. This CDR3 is CASSQDGPGSTSYEQYF. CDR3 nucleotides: TGTGCCAGCAGCCAAGATGGGCCAGGAAGCACCTCCTACGAGCAGTACTTC.

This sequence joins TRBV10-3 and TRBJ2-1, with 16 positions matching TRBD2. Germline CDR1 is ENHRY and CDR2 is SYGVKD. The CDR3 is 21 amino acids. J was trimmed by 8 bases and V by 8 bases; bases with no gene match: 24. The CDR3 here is CAILTRRVTGTSGRVRDEQFF. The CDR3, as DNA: TGTGCCATCCTGACCAGGCGGGTTACCGGGACTAGCGGGAGGGTTCGGGATGAGCAGTTCTTC.

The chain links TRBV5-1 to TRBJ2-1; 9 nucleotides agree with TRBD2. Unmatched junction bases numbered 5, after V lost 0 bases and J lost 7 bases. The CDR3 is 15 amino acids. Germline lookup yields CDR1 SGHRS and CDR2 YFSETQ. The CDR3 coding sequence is TGCGCCAGCAGCTTGGATAGCGGGAGATATAATGAGCAGTTCTTC. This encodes CASSLDSGRYNEQFF.

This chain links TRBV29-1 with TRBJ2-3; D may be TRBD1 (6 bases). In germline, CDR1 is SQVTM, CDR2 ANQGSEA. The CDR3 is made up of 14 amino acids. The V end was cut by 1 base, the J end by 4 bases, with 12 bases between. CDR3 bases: TGCAGCGTTGAAGGGCAAGGGGGTGCAGATACGCAGTATTTT. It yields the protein CSVEGQGGADTQYF.